Following are 16 T cell receptor beta chains from one sample sequenced in a study of blood T cell repertoires in COVID-19. TCRdb's copy holds only in-frame clones and misses some; the assay was immunoSEQ multiplex PCR. The sample records tens of thousands of clones, 74% being singletons. Sequencing was done on a sample of peripheral blood. These receptors came from a man aged 65 to 85 with COVID-19, enrolled during active disease.

This clone was observed a few times. CDR3 sequence (DNA): TGTGCCAGCAGCCGGTTACTAGCGGGCACAGATACGCAGTATTTT. Translation gives CASSRLLAGTDTQYF. The chain carries TRBV2 and TRBJ2-3; 8 bases align to TRBD2. The CDR3 runs to 15 residues. The ends lost 6 bases at V and 1 base at J; junction bases unmatched: 6. Germline CDR1 reads SNHLY; CDR2 reads FYNNEI.

In DNA form, the CDR3 reads TGTGCCACAGGCGGGGCCTACGAGCAGTACTTC. Protein: CATGGAYEQYF. This chain joins TRBV25-1 and TRBJ2-7; TRBD2 is a possible D gene (6 bases). Germline-derived CDR1 and CDR2 are MGHDK and SYGVNS. V was cut by 10 bases and J by 2 bases, with 9 bases left in between. The CDR3 runs to 11 residues.

The genes are TRBV6-5 and TRBJ2-7, with 13 bases fitting TRBD2. Germline lookup yields CDR1 MNHEY and CDR2 SVGAGI. V dropped 6 bases and J dropped 4; count of bases not matched to a gene: 3. The CDR3 totals 14 residues. The CDR3 protein is CASSRLAGGYEQYF. The CDR3 region has the DNA TGTGCCAGCAGCCGACTAGCGGGGGGTTACGAGCAGTACTTC.

The chain is built from TRBV30 and TRBJ2-7; 8 bases line up with TRBD1. The CDR3 consists of 12 residues. Trimming removed 5 bases from V and 4 bases from J; junction bases left unmatched: 4. The germline gives CDR1 GTSNPN, CDR2 SVGIG (reference sequence). As DNA, the CDR3 is TGTGCCTGGGACAGGGGAGTATACGAGCAGTACTTC. Protein sequence: CAWDRGVYEQYF.

The chain links TRBV10-3 to TRBJ1-2, with D possibly matching TRBD1 (6 bases). This CDR3 is built from 12 residues. With 6 bases removed from V and 8 bases from J, the gap between germline ends came to 13 bases. Germline V gene lookup returns CDR1 ENHRY and CDR2 SYGVKD. The chain's CDR3 is CAISINRDGYTF. The CDR3, as DNA: TGTGCCATCAGCATTAACAGGGACGGCTACACCTTC.

In DNA form, the CDR3 reads TGTGCCAGTAGTATAAGGCCCGGGGTGGGGAATCAGCCCCAGCATTTT. Translating gives CASSIRPGVGNQPQHF. V usage is TRBV19 and J usage is TRBJ1-5; D call uncertain. The V gene lost 2 bases and the J gene lost 4 bases, with 15 bases spanning the gap. Germline values: CDR1 LNHDA, CDR2 SQIVND (reference sequence). The length of the CDR3 is 16 residues.

CDR3 nucleotide sequence: TGTGCCAGCAGTTACTCTAAAGGAAACACCATATATTTT. This encodes CASSYSKGNTIYF. V gene TRBV6-5 combines with J gene TRBJ1-3; D call uncertain. Trimming shortened V by 0 bases and J by 4 bases, and 4 bases separated the two germline ends. The CDR3 totals 13 residues. Germline CDR1 reads MNHEY; CDR2 reads SVGAGI.

This chain joins TRBV9 and TRBJ2-2, with D possibly matching TRBD1 (6 bases). CDR1 and CDR2 (germline): SGDLS, YYNGEE. The CDR3 length is 14 residues. The V end was cut by 0 bases, the J end by 13 bases, with 16 bases between. CDR3 DNA sequence: TGTGCCAGCAGCGTAGACAGGGACGTCCGGAGGCTGTTTTTT. It is translated as CASSVDRDVRRLFF.

The chain links TRBV7-2 to TRBJ1-1, with D hard to call. CDR1 SGHTA and CDR2 FQGNSA come from the germline V gene. V gave up 5 bases and J gave up 10 bases, with 17 bases separating them. The CDR3 length is 13 residues. CDR3 sequence (DNA): TGTGCCAGCAGCCTATCGTCTTGGTCGGGAGCTTTCTTT. Encoded protein: CASSLSSWSGAFF.

This rearrangement joins TRBV30 to TRBJ2-3; the D gene is possibly TRBD2 (6 bases). With 3 bases removed from V and 9 bases from J, the gap between germline ends came to 16 bases. The CDR3 contains 13 residues. The germline V gene encodes CDR1 GTSNPN and CDR2 SVGIG (reference sequence). This chain's CDR3 is CAWSGGPAGTQYF. CDR3 nucleotide sequence: TGTGCCTGGAGCGGAGGGCCGGCAGGGACGCAGTATTTT.

This clone has just one count. The chain links TRBV6-5 to TRBJ1-5; tentative D call: TRBD1 (6 bases). V was trimmed by 8 bases and J by 3 bases, leaving 17 bases between them. Germline values: CDR1 MNHEY, CDR2 SVGAGI. The CDR3 loop spans 15 amino acids. The DNA of the CDR3 is TGTGCCAGCCGTCTTGACAGGACGGTCAATCAGCCCCAGCATTTT. The encoded protein is CASRLDRTVNQPQHF.

The CDR3 region is CASSQGALYGGELFF. As DNA, the CDR3 is TGTGCCAGCAGCCAAGGGGCGCTTTATGGCGGGGAGCTGTTTTTT. The V gene is TRBV3-1 (or the pseudogene TRBV3-2), the J gene TRBJ2-2; D gene unclear. V lost 1 base to trimming and J lost 7 bases, with 13 bases between them. The CDR3 loop spans 15 amino acids. Germline V CDR1 and CDR2: LGHDT, YNNKEL (reference sequence).

By sample share, this clone is medium-sized (0.01 to 0.1%). The CDR3 nucleotides are TGTGCCAGCTCCCCCCCAATGAGGGAATATGGCTACACCTTC. This encodes CASSPPMREYGYTF. The J gene is TRBJ1-2, the V gene TRBV18; D ambiguous. The CDR3 is 14 amino acids. Germline values: CDR1 KGHSH, CDR2 LQKENI. The V and J ends lost 6 bases and 5 bases respectively, with 16 bases between them.

The chain joins TRBV6-6 to TRBJ2-7, with unresolved D. Germline V gene sequence: CDR1 MNHNY, CDR2 SVGAGI (reference sequence). This CDR3 contains 14 residues. V was trimmed by 6 bases and J by 3 bases, leaving 15 bases between them. The CDR3 here is CASSRALTDYEQYF. The CDR3 DNA sequence: TGTGCCAGCAGCCGAGCGTTAACAGACTACGAGCAGTACTTC.

The V gene is TRBV6-2 or TRBV6-3, the J gene TRBJ1-2; D unclear. V was cut by 2 bases and J by 7 bases, with 11 bases left in between. This CDR3 is built from 13 residues. The germline V gene encodes CDR1 MNHEY and CDR2 SVGEGT. The DNA of the CDR3 is TGTGCCAGCAGTTACGAGGGTGTGAGTGGCTACACCTTC. Its protein is CASSYEGVSGYTF.

This clone was seen only once. This sequence joins TRBV7-8 and TRBJ1-4, with D perhaps TRBD1 (6 bases). The V and J ends lost 6 bases and 1 base respectively, with 9 bases between them. The germline V gene has CDR1 SGHVS and CDR2 FQNEAQ. The CDR3 length is 14 residues. This CDR3 is CASSHRETNEKLFF. The CDR3 DNA reads TGTGCCAGCAGTCACAGGGAAACTAATGAAAAACTGTTTTTT.